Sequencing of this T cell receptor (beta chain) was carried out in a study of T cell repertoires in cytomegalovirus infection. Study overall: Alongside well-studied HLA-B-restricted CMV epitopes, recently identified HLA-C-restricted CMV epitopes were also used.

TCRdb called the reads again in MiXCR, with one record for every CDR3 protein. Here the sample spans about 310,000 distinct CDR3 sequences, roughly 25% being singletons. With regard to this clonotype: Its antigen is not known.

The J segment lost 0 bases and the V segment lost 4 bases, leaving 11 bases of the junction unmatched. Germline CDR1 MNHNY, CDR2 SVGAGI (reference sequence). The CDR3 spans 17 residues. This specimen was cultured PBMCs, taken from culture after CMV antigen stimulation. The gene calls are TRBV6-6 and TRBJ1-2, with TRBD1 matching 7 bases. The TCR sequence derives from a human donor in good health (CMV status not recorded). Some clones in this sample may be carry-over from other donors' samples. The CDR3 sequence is CASSSRQGPTANYGYTF. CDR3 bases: TGTGCCAGCAGTTCCCGACAGGGACCCACAGCTAACTATGGCTACACCTTC.